One sample yielded the 20 T cell receptor beta chains listed below, sequenced in a study of blood T cell repertoires in COVID-19. Method: immunoSEQ multiplex PCR; TCRdb's copy keeps in-frame clones and lacks some. The sample comprises about 310,000 clones, 85% of which are singletons, and about 1.9% rests with the top ten. The sequenced material came from PBMCs or T cells enriched from blood (not recorded which). The receptors come from a woman younger than 45 who had been exposed to COVID-19.

For the CDR3, the DNA is TGTGCCAGCAGCTCCTACCCTGGCGGGGGAACCTACGAGCAGTACTTC. Its translation: CASSSYPGGGTYEQYF. The V gene is TRBV5-4, the J gene TRBJ2-7; 7 bases match TRBD2. V shed 3 bases and J 2 bases; nucleotides not matched to a gene: 11. This CDR3 spans 16 amino acids. Germline V gives CDR1 SGHNT, CDR2 YYREEE (reference sequence).

The chain joins TRBV11-3 to TRBJ2-2; TRBD1 matches 10 bases. CDR1 SGHNT and CDR2 YENEEA come from the germline V gene. The V segment lost 0 bases and the J segment 3 bases; nucleotides outside the gene matches: 1. The CDR3 is 16 residues long. The CDR3 loop reads CASSLDGTGDTGELFF. CDR3 nucleotide sequence: TGTGCCAGCAGCTTAGACGGGACAGGGGACACCGGGGAGCTGTTTTTT.

The rearrangement joins TRBV12-3 or TRBV12-4 to TRBJ1-2, with a tentative D call TRBD1 (6 bases). V gave up 10 bases and J gave up 4 bases, with 16 bases separating them. This CDR3 spans 13 amino acids. CDR3 sequence reads: CATKWTAFYGYTF. The CDR3, as DNA: TGTGCCACCAAATGGACAGCTTTCTATGGCTACACCTTC.

V is TRBV27 and J is TRBJ1-1; possible D gene TRBD1, 6 bases. In germline, CDR1 is MNHEY, CDR2 SMNVEV (reference sequence). V was cut by 5 bases and J by 3 bases, with 10 bases left in between. CDR3 length equals 13 residues. The CDR3 coding sequence is TGTGCCAGCAGTCCCGACAGGCACACTGAAGCTTTCTTT. Protein: CASSPDRHTEAFF.

The rearrangement uses TRBV30 and TRBJ2-7, with TRBD2 identical over 10 bases. V lost 3 bases and J lost 12; bases outside the gene matches: 8. Germline CDR1 is GTSNPN and CDR2 is SVGIG (reference sequence). This CDR3 is built from 12 residues. In DNA form, the CDR3 reads TGTGCCTGGAGCCCTACTAGCGGGGAGTTGTACTTC. It yields the protein CAWSPTSGELYF.

The chain employs TRBV25-1 and TRBJ1-4; D uncertain. Between the trimmed V and J ends, which lost 1 base and 5 bases, there was a span of 8 bases. This CDR3 is 14 amino acids long. Germline lookup yields CDR1 MGHDK and CDR2 SYGVNS. The CDR3 coding sequence is TGTGCCAGCAGTGAATTGGGCCAGAATGAAAAACTGTTTTTT. This sequence encodes CASSELGQNEKLFF.

DNA of the CDR3: TGTGCCAGCAGCTCTCTCGGGAGGCCAGTAGATACGCAGTATTTT. It specifies CASSSLGRPVDTQYF. The chain employs TRBV7-3 and TRBJ2-3; 7 nucleotides line up with TRBD2. Germline CDR1 is SGHTA and CDR2 is FQGTGA. The CDR3 consists of 15 residues. The ends lost 4 bases at V and 5 bases at J; junction bases unmatched: 9.

This chain uses TRBV18 with TRBJ2-7; TRBD2 matches 13 bases. This CDR3 spans 18 amino acids. J was trimmed by 1 base and V by 4 bases; bases with no gene match: 10. CDR1 KGHSH and CDR2 LQKENI come from the germline V gene. CDR3 sequence reads: CASSQKVLAGGRSYEQYF. CDR3 sequence (DNA): TGTGCCAGCTCACAAAAAGTACTAGCGGGAGGGAGGTCCTACGAGCAGTACTTC.

The chain uses TRBV19 and TRBJ1-2; no clear D gene. The CDR3 loop spans 11 amino acids. Germline V gene lookup returns CDR1 LNHDA and CDR2 SQIVND (reference sequence). Deletions cut 3 bases from V and 8 bases from J, with 7 bases between. Written as DNA, the CDR3 is TGTGCCAGTAGTATGCGTATGGGCTACACCTTC. The encoded protein is CASSMRMGYTF.

J is TRBJ1-6 and V is TRBV28, with 10 bases identical to TRBD1. The CDR3 covers 14 residues. In germline, CDR1 is MDHEN, CDR2 SYDVKM. Trimming cost V 3 bases and J 10 bases; bases outside gene matches: 3. The CDR3 loop is CASSFGQGGSPLHF. Written as DNA, the CDR3 is TGTGCCAGCAGTTTCGGACAGGGGGGATCACCCCTCCACTTT.

This clone was seen only once. V gene TRBV7-3 combines with J gene TRBJ2-1, with 7 nucleotides matching TRBD2. The junction had 2 bases not matched to a gene; V was cut back by 3 bases and J by 0 bases. The CDR3 has 15 residues. Germline V gene data show CDR1 as SGHTA and CDR2 as FQGTGA. CDR3 sequence (DNA): TGTGCCAGCAGCTTGGGGGAGGGCTCCTACAATGAGCAGTTCTTC. Translated: CASSLGEGSYNEQFF.

V usage is TRBV13 and J usage is TRBJ1-5; 10 positions agree with TRBD1. CDR1 and CDR2 from the germline V gene are PRHDT and FYEKMQ (reference sequence). V lost 1 base to trimming and J lost 4 bases; unmatched junction nucleotides: 13. This CDR3 is built from 19 residues. CDR3 residues: CASSLVGTGALLGNQPQHF. The CDR3 DNA reads TGTGCCAGCAGCTTAGTGGGGACAGGGGCTCTCCTGGGGAATCAGCCCCAGCATTTT.

The chain carries TRBV28 and TRBJ2-4; 8 positions agree with TRBD2. With 5 bases clipped from V and 7 bases from J, the junction kept 4 bases outside the gene matches. CDR3 length: 13 residues. Germline CDR1 is MDHEN and CDR2 is SYDVKM. The CDR3: CASSRTSWNIQYF. The CDR3 DNA reads TGTGCCAGCAGTCGGACTAGCTGGAACATTCAGTACTTC.

This chain uses TRBV9 with TRBJ1-1; TRBD1 agrees at 10 bases. The V gene end was trimmed by 4 bases and the J gene end by 7 bases; junction bases not matched to a gene: 7. The CDR3 has 14 amino acids. Germline CDR1 SGDLS, CDR2 YYNGEE. CDR3 DNA: TGTGCCAGCAGCCGGAGCGGGACAGGGGATGAAGCTTTCTTT. Amino acids: CASSRSGTGDEAFF.

This chain uses TRBV6-5 with TRBJ2-7; D is possibly TRBD1 (5 bases). The V gene lost 6 bases and the J gene lost 0 bases, with 15 bases spanning the gap. CDR1 and CDR2 from the germline V gene are MNHEY and SVGAGI. There are 15 residues in the CDR3. Here the CDR3 reads CASRLHRGSSYEQYF. CDR3 nucleotides: TGTGCCAGCAGGCTACATAGGGGCAGCTCCTACGAGCAGTACTTC.

This sequence joins TRBV27 and TRBJ2-1; D is ambiguous. There are 14 residues in the CDR3. Between the trimmed V and J ends, which lost 3 bases and 10 bases, there was a span of 16 bases. CDR1 is MNHEY, CDR2 SMNVEV, per germline (reference sequence). CDR3 in DNA: TGTGCCAGCAGTTTCCCACGAACCAGCAGGGAGCAGTTCTTC. This codes for CASSFPRTSREQFF.

The CDR3 DNA follows: TGTGCCAGCAGTTTTAGCGGGGTAAGCTCCTACGAGCAGTACTTC. The encoded protein is CASSFSGVSSYEQYF. J is TRBJ2-7 and V is TRBV28; 8 nucleotides align to TRBD2. V was clipped by 3 bases and J by 0 bases; unmatched bases: 4. The CDR3 totals 15 residues. Germline V CDR1 and CDR2: MDHEN, SYDVKM.

V is TRBV7-9 and J is TRBJ1-2; the match to TRBD1 covers 7 bases. CDR3 length: 15 amino acids. The germline gives CDR1 SEHNR, CDR2 FQNEAQ (reference sequence). J was trimmed by 4 bases and V by 4 bases; bases with no gene match: 9. Here the CDR3 DNA reads TGTGCCAGCAGCTCCCGGGACAGCTACTTCTATGGCTACACCTTC. It codes for CASSSRDSYFYGYTF.

J is TRBJ2-7 and V is TRBV7-9; D is ambiguous. From germline, CDR1 is SEHNR and CDR2 FQNEAQ (reference sequence). V lost 5 bases to trimming and J lost 7 bases, with 9 bases between them. This CDR3 has 11 residues. The CDR3 sequence: CASSLVTEQYF. In DNA form, the CDR3 reads TGTGCCAGCAGCCTCGTGACAGAGCAGTACTTC. Combining the CDR3 with reference TRBV7-9 and TRBJ2-7 gives the whole variable domain DTGVSQNPRHKITKRGQNVTFRCDPISEHNRLYWYRQTLGQGPEFLTYFQNEAQLEKSRLLSDRFSAERPKGSFSTLEIQRTEQGDSAMYLCASSLVTEQYFGPGTRLTVT.

The chain has TRBV3-1 (or the pseudogene TRBV3-2) and TRBJ2-5; 8 bases line up with TRBD2. The V and J ends lost 3 bases and 5 bases, in that order; junction bases with no gene match: 11. The CDR3 length is 16 residues. CDR1 and CDR2 (germline): LGHDT, YNNKEL (reference sequence). The CDR3 nucleotides read TGTGCCAGCAGCCATTTTCTCAGCGGGGGCATGGAGACCCAGTACTTC. It yields the protein CASSHFLSGGMETQYF.